The following is a TCR beta chain sequence with its context. This sample was included in a study of blood T cells in healthy people across ages. A second PCR of 7 to 11 cycles used a sample-barcoded 5' primer and a J-beta primer mix. Researchers report that a template-switch adaptor with 12 random nucleotides tagged each cDNA molecule. TCRdb re-called the 5' RACE reads through MiXCR, storing one row per CDR3 protein. The data show more than 1,400,000 distinct CDR3 sequences, around 39% seen once. Germline V gene lookup returns CDR1 MNHNS and CDR2 SASEGT. This CDR3 is 12 amino acids long. Trimming shortened V by 1 base and J by 9 bases, and 7 bases separated the two germline ends.

The sequence was collected from a woman in her late teens or twenties in good health. This chain uses TRBV6-1 with TRBJ2-1, with D unresolved. The material sequenced was blood. CDR3 DNA sequence: TGTGCCAGCAGTGAAGGCCGGAGTGAGCAGTTCTTC. Amino acids: CASSEGRSEQFF.